Listed here are 8 T cell receptor beta chains from one sample, sequenced in a study of T cells in Graves' hyperthyroidism and ophthalmopathy. RNA transcripts served as the template for amplifying TCR beta CDR3 regions. HTBI primers were employed in a first-round RT-PCR of the TCR CDR3. MiXCR, applied by TCRdb to the multiplex PCR reads, yields one record per CDR3 protein. Among about 400,000 distinct CDR3 sequences listed, roughly an eighth were seen once. The sequencing sample was made of blood. All receptors derive from a man between 50 and 59 years old with Graves' ophthalmopathy.

At least ten counts were recorded for this clonotype. This chain uses TRBV20-1 with TRBJ2-3; possibly TRBD2 for D (6 bases). Trimming left V 3 bases short and J 2 bases short, with 9 bases between. The CDR3 covers 13 residues. Germline lookup yields CDR1 DFQATT and CDR2 SNEGSKA (reference sequence). The CDR3 nucleotides are TGCAGTGCTAGTCGGGAGTCCACAGATACGCAGTATTTT. It codes for CSASRESTDTQYF.

This clonotype was counted at least ten times. The chain employs TRBV5-1 and TRBJ2-1; D is perhaps TRBD1 (5 bases). This CDR3 is built from 14 residues. Trimming took 2 bases from V and 9 from J, leaving 15 bases between them. Germline V gives CDR1 SGHRS, CDR2 YFSETQ. CDR3 sequence (DNA): TGCGCCAGCAGCTTTGGGGCGACGAGGATTGAGCAGTTCTTC. Its translation is CASSFGATRIEQFF.

This clonotype was observed at least ten times. This CDR3 reads CASSEGQGTGGYTF. In DNA form, the CDR3 reads TGTGCCAGCAGTGAGGGACAGGGGACTGGTGGCTACACCTTC. The rearrangement links TRBV2 to TRBJ1-2, with 10 bases lining up with TRBD1. With V trimmed by 3 bases and J by 7 bases, 5 bases remained unmatched. Germline V gene lookup returns CDR1 SNHLY and CDR2 FYNNEI. This CDR3 spans 14 amino acids.

This clonotype was counted many times. The chain joins TRBV18 to TRBJ1-5; D is unclear. Trimming pared 6 bases from V and 7 bases from J, leaving 13 bases between. The CDR3 sequence is 13 residues long. Germline loops: CDR1 KGHSH, CDR2 LQKENI. The DNA for the CDR3 is TGTGCCAGCTCTGGCGGAGAGATGCAGCCCCAGCATTTT. It codes for CASSGGEMQPQHF. The full variable domain, its missing parts supplied by reference TRBV18 and TRBJ1-5, is NAGVMQNPRHLVRRRGQEARLRCSPMKGHSHVYWYRQLPEEGLKFMVYLQKENIIDESGMPKERFSAEFPKEGPSILRIQQVVRGDSAAYFCASSGGEMQPQHFGDGTRLSIL.

This clonotype was counted ten times or more. The V call is TRBV9, the J call TRBJ2-1; a weak D match, TRBD2 (6 bases). CDR3 size: 14 residues. V gave up 3 bases and J gave up 4 bases, with 11 bases separating them. CDR1 and CDR2 from the germline V gene are SGDLS and YYNGEE. The CDR3 loop reads CASSAEGVYNEQFF. The DNA for the CDR3 is TGTGCCAGCAGCGCGGAGGGAGTGTACAATGAGCAGTTCTTC.

This clonotype has ten or more counts. The V and J genes are TRBV10-3 and TRBJ2-7; possibly TRBD1 or TRBD2 for D (5 bases each). V lost 3 bases and J 5 bases, leaving 11 bases between the germline ends. Germline lookup yields CDR1 ENHRY and CDR2 SYGVKD. The CDR3 runs 13 residues. The DNA for the CDR3 is TGTGCCATCAGTGAAAGGCAGGGACACGAGCAGTACTTC. Translated: CAISERQGHEQYF.

To note about this clonotype: A much larger clone lies one base from this, so it may be a read error. V and J are TRBV9 and TRBJ2-3; D call uncertain. With 3 bases removed from V and 2 bases from J, the gap between germline ends came to 4 bases. CDR1 and CDR2 from the germline V gene are SGDLS and YYNGEE. This CDR3 spans 12 amino acids. This CDR3 is CASSAFTDTQYF. CDR3 in DNA: TGTGCCAGCAGCGCCTTCACAGATACGCAGTATTTT.

Ten or more counts support this clonotype. The chain couples TRBV20-1 to TRBJ2-7; D remains ambiguous. The CDR3 consists of 14 residues. CDR1 is DFQATT, CDR2 SNEGSKA, per germline (reference sequence). The V end was cut by 6 bases, the J end by 6 bases, with 21 bases between. This chain's CDR3 is CSADSGIQGSEQYF. The CDR3 bases are TGCAGTGCCGACTCGGGTATCCAAGGTAGCGAGCAGTACTTC.